Following are 13 T cell receptor beta chains from one sample sequenced in a study of T cells after yellow fever vaccination. TCRdb processed the 5' RACE reads anew with MiXCR; each CDR3 protein has one entry. The sample shows hundreds of thousands of distinct CDR3 sequences, roughly 9% of them seen only once. The source material was CD4+ T cells sorted from PBMCs, sampled 5 days after the yellow fever booster vaccination. The receptors shown here come from a man younger than 30 who received the YFV17D yellow fever vaccine.

This sequence joins TRBV6-2 or TRBV6-3 and TRBJ1-3; D is undetermined. CDR3 length equals 12 residues. Germline V gives CDR1 MNHEY, CDR2 SVGEGT. The V and J ends lost 2 bases and 4 bases respectively, with 3 bases between them. The DNA for the CDR3 is TGTGCCAGCAGTTACGGCGGAAACACCATATATTTT. This gives the protein CASSYGGNTIYF.

This clonotype appeared a few times. This chain connects TRBV18 to TRBJ1-2; D uncertain. The CDR3 is 13 amino acids. Trimming stripped 3 bases from V and 7 bases from J, with 12 bases between. From germline, CDR1 is KGHSH and CDR2 LQKENI. The CDR3 spells CASSPRSEFGYTF. The CDR3 DNA reads as TGTGCCAGCTCACCGCGCTCGGAGTTTGGCTACACCTTC.

This chain uses TRBV2 with TRBJ2-6; maybe TRBD1 (6 bases). There are 15 residues in the CDR3. Germline CDR1 is SNHLY and CDR2 is FYNNEI. Trimming shortened V by 4 bases and J by 0 bases, and 7 bases separated the two germline ends. CDR3 region: CASSGTASGANVLTF. The CDR3 DNA follows: TGTGCCAGCAGTGGGACAGCCTCTGGGGCCAACGTCCTGACTTTC.

This clonotype was observed a handful of times. CDR3 sequence: CASSSLLGLAGEETQYF. The CDR3 nucleotides are TGTGCCAGCAGCTCCTTATTGGGACTAGCGGGGGAAGAGACCCAGTACTTC. The chain links TRBV7-2 to TRBJ2-5; TRBD2 aligns across 14 bases. The germline V gene has CDR1 SGHTA and CDR2 FQGNSA. V shed 4 bases, J shed 3 bases, and the junction held 7 bases outside the gene matches. This CDR3 is built from 17 residues.

This clonotype was detected a few times. The CDR3 bases are TGCGCCAGCAGCCAAGATGATGGCGGACAGGGGGTTCGGGGCTACACCTTC. Amino acids: CASSQDDGGQGVRGYTF. The J gene is TRBJ1-2, the V gene TRBV4-3; 10 nucleotides line up with TRBD1. The length of the CDR3 is 17 residues. CDR1 and CDR2 (germline): LGHNA, YSLEER. V dropped 0 bases and J dropped 8; count of bases not matched to a gene: 12.

This chain links TRBV6-6 with TRBJ2-3, with D tentatively TRBD1 (7 bases). The CDR3 loop spans 14 amino acids. Looked up from germline, CDR1 is MNHNY and CDR2 is SVGAGI (reference sequence). Trimming pared 10 bases from V and 0 bases from J, leaving 14 bases between. CDR3: CATRRGASTDTQYF. CDR3 in DNA: TGTGCCACCCGCAGGGGGGCGAGCACAGATACGCAGTATTTT.

This clonotype turned up a few times. The chain carries TRBV15 and TRBJ2-7, with D possibly being TRBD1 or TRBD2 (5 bases each). Trimming took off 4 bases at V and 0 bases at J, with 13 bases between the two ends. The CDR3 spans 15 residues. Germline values: CDR1 LNHNV, CDR2 YYDKDF (reference sequence). The DNA for the CDR3 is TGTGCCACCAGCATAGAACCGGGACCCTCCTACGAGCAGTACTTC. Amino acid sequence: CATSIEPGPSYEQYF.

The genes are TRBV4-2 and TRBJ1-2; 8 nucleotides match TRBD1. The CDR3 contains 15 residues. V was clipped by 1 base and J by 4 bases; unmatched bases: 5. Looked up from germline, CDR1 is LGHNA and CDR2 is YNFKEQ. CDR3 residues: CASSQGQGAIYGYTF. The CDR3, as DNA: TGTGCCAGCAGCCAAGGGCAGGGGGCAATCTATGGCTACACCTTC.

In its sample, this clonotype was seen a few times. The chain carries TRBV3-1 and TRBJ2-3; TRBD2 is a possible D gene (6 bases). V was trimmed by 2 bases and J by 0 bases, leaving 12 bases between them. The CDR3 is made up of 16 amino acids. Germline CDR1 reads LGHDT; CDR2 reads YNNKEL (reference sequence). CDR3 bases: TGTGCCAGCAGCCAATCTAGCGCGGGGAGCACAGATACGCAGTATTTT. The encoded protein is CASSQSSAGSTDTQYF.

The rearrangement links TRBV3-1 to TRBJ1-3; possibly TRBD1 for D (6 bases). This CDR3 contains 15 residues. The V end was cut by 7 bases, the J end by 2 bases, with 15 bases between. Germline V gives CDR1 LGHDT, CDR2 YNNKEL (reference sequence). CDR3: CASTYGQNPGNTIYF. The CDR3 region has the DNA TGTGCCAGCACCTACGGACAGAACCCTGGAAACACCATATATTTT.

The V gene is TRBV20-1, the J gene TRBJ2-5, with D possibly being TRBD2 (5 bases). CDR3 length: 17 residues. Per the germline V gene, CDR1 is DFQATT and CDR2 is SNEGSKA (reference sequence). V was trimmed by 4 bases and J by 2 bases, leaving 23 bases between them. The CDR3 DNA is TGCAGTGCTACTGGTGGGAAAACGGGTTCGGGACAAGAGACCCAGTACTTC. As protein: CSATGGKTGSGQETQYF.

This clonotype occurred a few times. The rearrangement links TRBV18 to TRBJ2-1, with D unclear. This CDR3 has 14 amino acids. The V end lost 0 bases, the J end lost 7 bases, and 10 bases lay between the germline ends. Germline V lookup: CDR1 KGHSH, CDR2 LQKENI. DNA of the CDR3: TGTGCCAGCTCACCACCACCCGACCGGAATGAGCAGTTCTTC. This sequence encodes CASSPPPDRNEQFF.

The rearrangement links TRBV7-2 to TRBJ2-1, with 7 positions matching TRBD2. V lost 4 bases, J lost 10 bases, and 13 bases stayed unmatched. Germline loops: CDR1 SGHTA, CDR2 FQGNSA. This CDR3 has 15 residues. CDR3 in amino acids: CASSWDYQSRGEQFF. The CDR3 DNA reads TGTGCCAGCAGCTGGGACTACCAGAGCCGGGGGGAGCAGTTCTTC. Full variable domain (outside the CDR3, taken from reference TRBV7-2 and TRBJ2-1): GAGVSQSPSNKVTEKGKDVELRCDPISGHTALYWYRQSLGQGLEFLIYFQGNSAPDKSGLPSDRFSAERTGGSVSTLTIQRTQQEDSAVYLCASSWDYQSRGEQFFGPGTRLTVL.